This is a list of T cell receptor beta chains from one sample in a study of metastatic and nonmetastatic thyroid tumors. TCRdb re-processed the PCR reads through MiXCR. The repertoire holds approximately 17,000 clones, with under 35% as singletons. Source material: tumor tissue. These receptor sequences come from a female donor with papillary thyroid cancer or a benign thyroid nodule (not recorded which). Some clones in this sample may be carry-over from other donors' samples. The CDR3 runs from the conserved cysteine through the conserved F or W. Fields, in order: J gene, V gene, D gene, CDR3 protein. A D gene is named only where the DNA matches it firmly.

TRBJ2-2	TRBV12-3/TRBV12-4	TRBD2	CASAGTSGELFF
TRBJ1-3	TRBV4-3	.	CASRFVSGNTIYF
TRBJ2-7	TRBV6-1	.	CASSGQGYEQYF
TRBJ1-2	TRBV20-1	TRBD1	CSAKQGARDYGYTF
TRBJ2-1	TRBV6-2/TRBV6-3	.	CASSIGTSNYNEQFF
TRBJ2-7	TRBV15	.	CATSRNSLWDEQYF
TRBJ1-1	TRBV6-5	.	CASSYGGEAFF
TRBJ2-2	TRBV28	TRBD2	CASSPSRGGPSNTGELFF
TRBJ1-4	TRBV14	.	CASSQLATSFGTLFF
TRBJ1-6	TRBV27	TRBD1	CASISPGQGSVYNSPLHF
TRBJ1-5	TRBV9	.	CASSPGRTSVQPQHF
TRBJ2-6	TRBV4-3	.	CASSQDRLFGANVLTF
TRBJ1-1	TRBV19	TRBD1	CASTKDRVVDTEAFF
TRBJ2-7	TRBV28	TRBD2	CASSPRLAEPSYEQYF
TRBJ2-2	TRBV24-1	.	CATSDPSVSGTGELFF
TRBJ2-3	TRBV4-1	.	CASSELEGGSTDTQYF
TRBJ2-3	TRBV24-1	.	CATGSGDTDTQYF